These T cell receptor beta chains were read from a single sample in a study of prognosis after radiotherapy for stage I lung cancer. MiXCR was run by TCRdb on the multiplex PCR reads, yielding one entry per CDR3 protein. Here the sample spans some 39,000 distinct CDR3 sequences, around 24% being singletons. Sequencing used PBMCs, obtained before or after stereotactic body radiation therapy (not recorded which). The receptors were gathered from a donor aged 50 or older with non-small cell lung cancer. The CDR3 runs from the conserved cysteine through the conserved F or W. A D gene is named only where the DNA matches it firmly. Clone size is shown for a subset of rows, as once, few, many or a class of expanded clone.

J | D | V | size | DNA | CDR3
TRBJ2-6 | . | TRBV6-2/TRBV6-3 | once | TGTGCCAGCAGTCACTCTCCGGCAGGATCTACTGGGGCCAACGTCCTGACTTTC | CASSHSPAGSTGANVLTF
TRBJ1-5 | . | TRBV19 | many | TGTGCCAGTAAGCACCAGGGCTATCAGCCCCAGCATTTT | CASKHQGYQPQHF
TRBJ1-2 | . | TRBV20-1 | many | TGCAGTGCTAGAATGGGCGGGTATGGCTACACCTTC | CSARMGGYGYTF
TRBJ2-5 | TRBD2 | TRBV10-3 | many | TGTGCCATCAGTCAAACTAGCGGGGTAGAGACCCAGTACTTC | CAISQTSGVETQYF
TRBJ2-7 | . | TRBV11-2 | . | TGTGCCAGCAGCCCAAAATTGGGGGTAGGCTACGAGAAATACTTC | CASSPKLGVGYEKYF
TRBJ2-7 | TRBD2 | TRBV2 | many | TGTGCCAGCAGCCTACTAGGGACTAGCTCCTACGAGCAGTACTTC | CASSLLGTSSYEQYF
TRBJ2-4 | . | TRBV28 | few | TGTGCCAGCAAAGGCCTCCTCAAAAACATTCAGTACTTC | CASKGLLKNIQYF
TRBJ2-5 | . | TRBV18 | . | TGTGCCAGCTCACGGAGGGTGCAAGAGACCCAGTACTTC | CASSRRVQETQYF
TRBJ2-1 | TRBD2 | TRBV12-3/TRBV12-4 | many | TGTGCCAGCAGTTGGGGACTAGCGGGGTACAGAGAGCAGTTCTTC | CASSWGLAGYREQFF
TRBJ1-3 | . | TRBV7-9 | many | TGTGCCAGCAGCCTAGAGGGGAGCACCTCTGGAAACACCATATATTTT | CASSLEGSTSGNTIYF
TRBJ2-3 | TRBD1 | TRBV5-1 | . | TGCGCCAGCCTACCGGGACAGGGGACAGATATGCAGTATTTT | CASLPGQGTDMQYF
TRBJ2-1 | . | TRBV19 | many | TGTGCCAGTAGTATTCGGGGGGAGCAGTTCTTC | CASSIRGEQFF
TRBJ2-1 | . | TRBV29-1 | many | TGCAGCGTTGATTGGAGGGGGGCCAATGAGCAGTTCTTC | CSVDWRGANEQFF
TRBJ2-2 | . | TRBV24-1 | many | TGTGCCACCAGTGATTTGGGCCGGTTTCCCACCGGGGAGCTGTTTTTT | CATSDLGRFPTGELFF